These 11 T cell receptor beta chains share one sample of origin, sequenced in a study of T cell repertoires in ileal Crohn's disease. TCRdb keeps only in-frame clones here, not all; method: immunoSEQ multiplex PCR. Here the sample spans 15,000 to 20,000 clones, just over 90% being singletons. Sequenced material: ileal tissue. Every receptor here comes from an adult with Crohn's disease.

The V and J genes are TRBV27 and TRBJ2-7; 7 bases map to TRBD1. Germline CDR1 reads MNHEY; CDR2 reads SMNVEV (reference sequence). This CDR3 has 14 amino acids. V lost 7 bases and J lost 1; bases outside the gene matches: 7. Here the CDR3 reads CASTPDRLSYEQYF. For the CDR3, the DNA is TGTGCCAGCACCCCGGACAGGCTATCCTACGAGCAGTACTTC.

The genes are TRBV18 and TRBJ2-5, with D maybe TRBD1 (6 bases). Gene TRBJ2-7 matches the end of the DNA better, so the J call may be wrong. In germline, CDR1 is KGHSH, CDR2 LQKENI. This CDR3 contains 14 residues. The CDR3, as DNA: TGTGCCAGCTCACCAGTGACAGGTACCTACGAGCAGTACTTC. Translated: CASSPVTGTYEQYF.

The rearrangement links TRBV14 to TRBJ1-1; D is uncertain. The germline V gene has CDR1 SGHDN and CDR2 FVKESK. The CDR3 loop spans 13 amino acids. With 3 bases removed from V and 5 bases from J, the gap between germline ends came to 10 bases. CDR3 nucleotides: TGTGCCAGCAGCCACGACTTCGAGACTGAAGCTTTCTTT. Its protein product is CASSHDFETEAFF.

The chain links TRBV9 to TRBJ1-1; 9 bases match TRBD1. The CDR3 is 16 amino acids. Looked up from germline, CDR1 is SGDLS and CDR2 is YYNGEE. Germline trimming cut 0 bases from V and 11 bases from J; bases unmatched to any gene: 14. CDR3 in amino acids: CASSVASGIGQGQAFF. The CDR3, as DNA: TGTGCCAGCAGCGTAGCTTCGGGCATCGGACAGGGGCAGGCTTTCTTT.

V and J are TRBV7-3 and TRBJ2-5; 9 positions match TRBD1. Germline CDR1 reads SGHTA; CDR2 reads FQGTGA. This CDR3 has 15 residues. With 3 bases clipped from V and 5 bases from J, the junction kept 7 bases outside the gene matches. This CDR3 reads CASSFLGQGAETQYF. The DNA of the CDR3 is TGTGCCAGCAGCTTCCTGGGACAGGGTGCGGAGACCCAGTACTTC.

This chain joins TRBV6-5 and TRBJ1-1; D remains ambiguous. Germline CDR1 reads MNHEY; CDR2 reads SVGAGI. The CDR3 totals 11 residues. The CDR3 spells CGAGLNTEAFF. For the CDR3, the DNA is TGTGGGGCTGGATTGAACACTGAAGCTTTCTTT.

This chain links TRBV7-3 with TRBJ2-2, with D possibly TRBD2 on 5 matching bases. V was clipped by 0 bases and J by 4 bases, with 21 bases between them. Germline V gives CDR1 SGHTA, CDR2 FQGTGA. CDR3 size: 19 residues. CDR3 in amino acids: CASSLTRPGKGEGTGELFF. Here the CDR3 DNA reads TGTGCCAGCAGCTTAACTCGTCCAGGAAAGGGAGAGGGCACCGGGGAGCTGTTTTTT. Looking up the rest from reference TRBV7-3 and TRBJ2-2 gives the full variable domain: GAGVSQTPSNKVTEKGKYVELRCDPISGHTALYWYRQSLGQGPEFLIYFQGTGAADDSGLPNDRFFAVRPEGSVSTLKIQRTERGDSAVYLCASSLTRPGKGEGTGELFFGEGSRLTVL.

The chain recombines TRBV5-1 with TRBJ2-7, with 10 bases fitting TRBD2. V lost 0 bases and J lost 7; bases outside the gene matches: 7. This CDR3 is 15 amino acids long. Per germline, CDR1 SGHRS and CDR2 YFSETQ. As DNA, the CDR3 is TGCGCCAGCAGCTTGGGGGCTAGCGGGGGCCTGGAGCAGTACTTC. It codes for CASSLGASGGLEQYF. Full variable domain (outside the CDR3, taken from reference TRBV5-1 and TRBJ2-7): KAGVTQTPRYLIKTRGQQVTLSCSPISGHRSVSWYQQTPGQGLQFLFEYFSETQRNKGNFPGRFSGRQFSNSRSEMNVSTLELGDSALYLCASSLGASGGLEQYFGPGTRLTVT.

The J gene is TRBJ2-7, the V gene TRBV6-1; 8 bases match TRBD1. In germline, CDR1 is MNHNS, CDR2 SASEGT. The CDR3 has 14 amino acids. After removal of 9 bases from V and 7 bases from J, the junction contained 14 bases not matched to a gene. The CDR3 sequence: CASTLGQGAGEQYF. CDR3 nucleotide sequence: TGTGCCAGTACCTTGGGGCAGGGGGCCGGAGAGCAGTACTTC.

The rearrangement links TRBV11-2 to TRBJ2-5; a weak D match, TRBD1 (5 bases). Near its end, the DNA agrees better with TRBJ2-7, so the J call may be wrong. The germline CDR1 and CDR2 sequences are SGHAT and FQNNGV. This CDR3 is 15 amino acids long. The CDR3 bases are TGTGCCAGCAGCTTAGAAGGGGCGGAGAACTACGAGCAGTACTTC. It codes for CASSLEGAENYEQYF.

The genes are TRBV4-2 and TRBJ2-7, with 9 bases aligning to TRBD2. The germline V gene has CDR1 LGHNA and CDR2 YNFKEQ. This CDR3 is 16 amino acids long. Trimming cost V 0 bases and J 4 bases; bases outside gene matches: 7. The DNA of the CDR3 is TGTGCCAGCAGCCAAGATGCCGGGACTAGCACTTACGAGCAGTACTTC. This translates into CASSQDAGTSTYEQYF.